Following are 7 T cell receptor beta chains from one sample sequenced in a study of blood T cells in healthy people across ages. The authors ran a second PCR of 7 to 11 cycles using a sample-barcoded 5' primer and a J-beta primer mix. TCRdb reprocessed the 5' RACE reads via MiXCR and lists one record per CDR3 protein. The sample carries around 1.7 million distinct CDR3 sequences, 28% recorded once. Sequenced material: blood. These TCRs come from a woman aged 25-40 years in good health.

A note on this clonotype: A much larger clone is a single base away; this may be a read error. The rearrangement links TRBV11-1 to TRBJ2-6; possibly TRBD1 or TRBD2 for D (5 bases each). The CDR3 loop spans 17 amino acids. The germline V gene encodes CDR1 SGHAT and CDR2 FQDESV (reference sequence). The DNA of the CDR3 is TGTGCCAGCAGCCCCGGGACGGGGAGCTCTGGGACCAACGTCCTGACTTTC. Translation: CASSPGTGSSGTNVLTF.

The sample holds a few counts of this clonotype. The rearrangement joins TRBV7-8 to TRBJ2-4, with TRBD1 as a possible D gene (6 bases). The better agreement between TRBJ2-7 and the DNA end casts doubt on the J call. The length of the CDR3 is 18 residues. The germline V gene encodes CDR1 SGHVS and CDR2 FQNEAQ. CDR3 bases: TGTGCCAGCAGCTTAATCCACGCCAAAATTGAGGGGGAGTACGAGCAGTACTTC. Encoded protein: CASSLIHAKIEGEYEQYF.

A remark on this clonotype: An end of the junction differs from the germline gene, which may be a read error. This rearrangement joins TRBV7-8 to TRBJ1-1, with D perhaps matching TRBD1 (5 bases). Germline V gives CDR1 SGHVS, CDR2 FQNEAQ. The CDR3 length is 15 residues. The CDR3 reads CASSDHRFPNTEGFF. In nucleotides, the CDR3 is TGTGCCAGCAGCGATCACAGGTTTCCGAACACTGAAGGTTTCTTT.

The rearrangement joins TRBV28 to TRBJ1-4, with 7 bases matching TRBD1. Trimming cost V 7 bases and J 3 bases; bases outside gene matches: 20. CDR3 length equals 19 residues. Germline values: CDR1 MDHEN, CDR2 SYDVKM. The CDR3 coding sequence is TGTGCCAGCACACCCAACAGGGGTACGACTCCGGCGGCTAATGAAAAACTGTTTTTT. Translation gives CASTPNRGTTPAANEKLFF.

This clonotype appeared a few times. The chain is built from TRBV7-6 and TRBJ2-5, with unresolved D. With the DNA end fitting TRBJ2-7 better, the J assignment may be wrong. The CDR3 consists of 12 residues. Germline V CDR1 and CDR2: SGHVS, FNYEAQ. This chain's CDR3 is CASSLDAREQYF. CDR3 bases: TGTGCCAGCAGCTTGGATGCGCGCGAGCAGTACTTC.

This clonotype has just a few counts. The V gene is TRBV18, the J gene TRBJ1-2, with D uncertain. The ends were cut back, 0 bases at V and 8 bases at J, with 13 bases in the middle. Per the germline V gene, CDR1 is KGHSH and CDR2 is LQKENI. CDR3 length equals 14 residues. Here the CDR3 reads CASSPPSGNWGYTF. CDR3 in DNA: TGTGCCAGCTCACCACCGTCGGGGAACTGGGGCTACACCTTC.

The gene calls are TRBV6-1 and TRBJ1-1, with D perhaps TRBD1 (5 bases). The ends were cut back, 4 bases at V and 0 bases at J, with 15 bases in the middle. This CDR3 has 16 residues. In germline, CDR1 is MNHNS, CDR2 SASEGT. CDR3 residues: CASSGPRGLMNTEAFF. CDR3 bases: TGTGCCAGCAGTGGACCCCGGGGCCTAATGAACACTGAAGCTTTCTTT.